In this sample, the clone carrying this TCR beta chain turned up a few times. Antigen unknown. This sample is drawn from a study of T cells after yellow fever vaccination. Findings and limits, study-wide: CD4 and CD8 compartments shared a small share of clonotypes, likely from convergent recombination.

TCRdb called the 5' RACE reads again in MiXCR, with one record for every CDR3 protein. The sample yields a few hundred thousand distinct CDR3 sequences, around 6.8% seen once. V was trimmed by 3 bases and J by 7 bases, leaving 9 bases between them. Looked up from germline, CDR1 is WSHSY and CDR2 is SAAADI. The length of the CDR3 is 13 residues. The source was PBMCs, collected roughly seven weeks after the first yellow fever vaccination. The receptor was isolated from a man between 18 and 29 years old who received the YFV17D yellow fever vaccine. This chain connects TRBV10-2 to TRBJ2-2; possibly TRBD2 for D (5 bases). Here the CDR3 reads CASSDAAGGELFF. For the CDR3, the DNA is TGCGCCAGCAGTGACGCGGCGGGCGGGGAGCTGTTTTTT.